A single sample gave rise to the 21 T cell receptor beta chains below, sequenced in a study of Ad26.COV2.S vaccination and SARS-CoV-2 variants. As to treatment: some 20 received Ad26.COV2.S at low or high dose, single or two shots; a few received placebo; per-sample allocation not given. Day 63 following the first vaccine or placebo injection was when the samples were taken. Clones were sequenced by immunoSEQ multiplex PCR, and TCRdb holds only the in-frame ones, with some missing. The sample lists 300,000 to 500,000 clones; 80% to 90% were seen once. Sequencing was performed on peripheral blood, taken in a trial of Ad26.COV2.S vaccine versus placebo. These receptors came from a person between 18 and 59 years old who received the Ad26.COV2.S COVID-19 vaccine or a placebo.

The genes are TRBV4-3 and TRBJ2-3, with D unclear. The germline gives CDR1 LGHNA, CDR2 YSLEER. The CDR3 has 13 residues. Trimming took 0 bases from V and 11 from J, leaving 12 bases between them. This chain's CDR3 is CASSQDLWTEQYF. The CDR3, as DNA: TGCGCCAGCAGCCAAGATTTGTGGACGGAGCAGTATTTT.

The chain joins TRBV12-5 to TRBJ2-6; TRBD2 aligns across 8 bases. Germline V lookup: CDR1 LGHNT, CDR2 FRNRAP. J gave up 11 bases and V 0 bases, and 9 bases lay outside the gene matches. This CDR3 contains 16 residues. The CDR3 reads CASGLVRGGLADVLTF. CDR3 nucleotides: TGTGCTAGTGGTTTGGTTCGGGGGGGGCTTGCAGACGTCCTGACTTTC.

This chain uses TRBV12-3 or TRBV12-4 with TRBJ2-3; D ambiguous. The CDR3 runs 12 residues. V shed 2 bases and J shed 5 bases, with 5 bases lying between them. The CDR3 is CASSLHIDTQYF. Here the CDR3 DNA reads TGTGCCAGCAGTTTACACATAGATACGCAGTATTTT.

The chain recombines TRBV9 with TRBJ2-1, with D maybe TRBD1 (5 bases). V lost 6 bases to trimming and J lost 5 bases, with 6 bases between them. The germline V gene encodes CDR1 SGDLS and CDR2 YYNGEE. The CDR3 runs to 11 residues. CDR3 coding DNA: TGTGCCAGCAACAGGAACAATGAGCAGTTCTTC. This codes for CASNRNNEQFF. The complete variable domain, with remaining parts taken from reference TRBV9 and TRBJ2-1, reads DSGVTQTPKHLITATGQRVTLRCSPRSGDLSVYWYQQSLDQGLQFLIQYYNGEERAKGNILERFSAQQFPDLHSELNLSSLELGDSALYFCASNRNNEQFFGPGTRLTVL.

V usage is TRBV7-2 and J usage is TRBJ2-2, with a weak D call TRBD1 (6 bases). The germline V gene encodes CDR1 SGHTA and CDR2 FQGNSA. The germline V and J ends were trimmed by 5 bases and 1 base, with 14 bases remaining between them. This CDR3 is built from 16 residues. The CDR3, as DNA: TGTGCCAGCAGCCCATGGACAGTAAGGAACACCGGGGAGCTGTTTTTT. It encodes CASSPWTVRNTGELFF.

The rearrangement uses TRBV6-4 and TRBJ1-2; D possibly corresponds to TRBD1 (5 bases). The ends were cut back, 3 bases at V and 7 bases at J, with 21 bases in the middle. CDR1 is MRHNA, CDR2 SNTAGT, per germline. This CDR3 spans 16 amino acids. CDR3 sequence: CASSELGTVPIGGYTF. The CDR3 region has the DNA TGTGCCAGCAGTGAACTAGGGACCGTCCCTATTGGTGGCTACACCTTC.

CDR3 amino acids: CASSPRDRDNQPQHF. CDR3 coding DNA: TGTGCCAGCTCACCACGAGACAGGGACAATCAGCCCCAGCATTTT. The gene calls are TRBV18 and TRBJ1-5; 7 bases agree with TRBD1. The germline CDR1 and CDR2 sequences are KGHSH and LQKENI. CDR3 length: 15 residues. With V trimmed by 1 base and J by 3 bases, 3 bases remained unmatched.

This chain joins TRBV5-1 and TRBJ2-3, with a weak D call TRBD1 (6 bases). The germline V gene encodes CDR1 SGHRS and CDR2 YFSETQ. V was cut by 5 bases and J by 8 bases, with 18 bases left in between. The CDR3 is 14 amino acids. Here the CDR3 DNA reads TGCGCCAGCAGTGAGGACAGCACCTTTGGTACGCAGTATTTT. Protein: CASSEDSTFGTQYF.

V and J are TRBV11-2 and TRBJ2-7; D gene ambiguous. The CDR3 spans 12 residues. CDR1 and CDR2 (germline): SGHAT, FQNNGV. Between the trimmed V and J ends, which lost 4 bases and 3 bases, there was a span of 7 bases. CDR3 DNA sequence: TGTGCCAGCAGCTCCCTAAACTACGAGCAGTACTTC. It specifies CASSSLNYEQYF.

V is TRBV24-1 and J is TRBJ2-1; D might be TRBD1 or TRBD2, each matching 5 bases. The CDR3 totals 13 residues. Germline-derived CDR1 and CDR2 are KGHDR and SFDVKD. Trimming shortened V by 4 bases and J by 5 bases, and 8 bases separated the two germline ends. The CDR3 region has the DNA TGTGCCACCAGTGACCCGGGGCACAATGAGCAGTTCTTC. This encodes CATSDPGHNEQFF.

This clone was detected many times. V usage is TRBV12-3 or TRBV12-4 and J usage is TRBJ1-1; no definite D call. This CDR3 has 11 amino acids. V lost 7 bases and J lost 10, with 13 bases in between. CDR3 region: CASTIGLRAFF. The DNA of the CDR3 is TGTGCCAGCACCATCGGACTGAGAGCTTTCTTT.

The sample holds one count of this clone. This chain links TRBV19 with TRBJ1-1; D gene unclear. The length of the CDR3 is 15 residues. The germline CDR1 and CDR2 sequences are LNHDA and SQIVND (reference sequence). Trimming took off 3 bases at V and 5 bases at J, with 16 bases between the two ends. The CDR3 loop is CASSIGPLMATEAFF. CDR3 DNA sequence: TGTGCCAGTAGTATCGGACCGCTGATGGCTACTGAAGCTTTCTTT.

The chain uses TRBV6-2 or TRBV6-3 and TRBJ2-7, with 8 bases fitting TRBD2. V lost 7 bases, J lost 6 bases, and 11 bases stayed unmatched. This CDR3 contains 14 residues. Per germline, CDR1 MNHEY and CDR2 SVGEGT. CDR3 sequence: CASNPGGGVFEQYF. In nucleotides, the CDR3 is TGTGCCAGCAACCCCGGGGGGGGTGTTTTCGAGCAGTACTTC.

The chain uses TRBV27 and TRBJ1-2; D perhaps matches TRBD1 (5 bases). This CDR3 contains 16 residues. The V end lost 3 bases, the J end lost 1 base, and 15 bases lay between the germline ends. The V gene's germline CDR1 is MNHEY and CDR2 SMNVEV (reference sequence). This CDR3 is CASSFLAGLDNYGYTF. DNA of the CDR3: TGTGCCAGCAGTTTTTTGGCGGGACTAGATAACTATGGCTACACCTTC.

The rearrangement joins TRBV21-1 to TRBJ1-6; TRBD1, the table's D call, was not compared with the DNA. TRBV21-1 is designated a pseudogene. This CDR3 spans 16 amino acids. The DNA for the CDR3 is TGTGCCAGCAGCGACAGAGAGACAGTTTATAATTCACCCCTCCACTTT. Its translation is CASSDRETVYNSPLHF.

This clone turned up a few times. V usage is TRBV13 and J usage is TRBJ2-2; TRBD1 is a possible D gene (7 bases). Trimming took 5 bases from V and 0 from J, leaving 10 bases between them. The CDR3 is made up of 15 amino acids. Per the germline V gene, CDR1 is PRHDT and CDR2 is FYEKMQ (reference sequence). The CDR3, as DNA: TGTGCCAGCAGCCGGGGGACAGCGAACACCGGGGAGCTGTTTTTT. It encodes CASSRGTANTGELFF.

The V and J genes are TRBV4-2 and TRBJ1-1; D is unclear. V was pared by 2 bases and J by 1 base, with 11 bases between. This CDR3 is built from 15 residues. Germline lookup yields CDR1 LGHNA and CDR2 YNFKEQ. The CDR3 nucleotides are TGTGCCAGCAGCCAATCCCCTAACCGGAACACTGAAGCTTTCTTT. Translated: CASSQSPNRNTEAFF.

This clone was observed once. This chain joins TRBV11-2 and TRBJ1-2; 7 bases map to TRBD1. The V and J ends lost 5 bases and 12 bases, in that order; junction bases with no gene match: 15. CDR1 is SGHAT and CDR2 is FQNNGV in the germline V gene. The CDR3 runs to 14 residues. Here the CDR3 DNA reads TGTGCCAGCAGCCTAAATACCCTAGGGCAGGGGGACACCTTC. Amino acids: CASSLNTLGQGDTF.

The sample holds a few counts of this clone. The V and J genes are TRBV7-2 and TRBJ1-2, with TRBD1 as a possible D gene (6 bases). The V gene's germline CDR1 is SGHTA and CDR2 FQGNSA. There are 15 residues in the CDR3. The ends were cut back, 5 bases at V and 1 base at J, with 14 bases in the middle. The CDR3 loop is CASSPLQGFNYGYTF. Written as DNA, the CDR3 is TGTGCCAGCAGCCCCTTACAGGGATTTAACTATGGCTACACCTTC.

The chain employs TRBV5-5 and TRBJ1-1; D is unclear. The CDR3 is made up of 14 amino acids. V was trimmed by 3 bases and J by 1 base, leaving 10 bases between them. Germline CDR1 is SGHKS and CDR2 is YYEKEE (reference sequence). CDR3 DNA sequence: TGTGCCAGCAGCTCTACAGCGGAGAACACTGAAGCTTTCTTT. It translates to CASSSTAENTEAFF. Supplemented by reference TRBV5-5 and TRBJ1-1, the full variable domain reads DAGVTQSPTHLIKTRGQQVTLRCSPISGHKSVSWYQQVLGQGPQFIFQYYEKEERGRGNFPDRFSARQFPNYSSELNVNALLLGDSALYLCASSSTAENTEAFFGQGTRLTVV.

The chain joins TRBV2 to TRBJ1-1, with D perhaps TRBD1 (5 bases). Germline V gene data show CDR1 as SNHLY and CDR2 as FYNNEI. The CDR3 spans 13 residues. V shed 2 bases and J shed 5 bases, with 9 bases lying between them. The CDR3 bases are TGTGCCAGCAGTGAAATCGGGGGAACTGAAGCTTTCTTT. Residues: CASSEIGGTEAFF.